Below are 4 T cell receptor beta chains sequenced from a single sample in a study of response to subunit inactivated influenza vaccine. From the RT-PCR reads, TCRdb called clonotypes with MiXCR, one entry per CDR3 protein. The repertoire holds 400,000 to 650,000 distinct CDR3 sequences, with approximately 6.9% as singletons. The sequencing here drew on PBMCs from blood, taken about 23 months after vaccination. These receptors were taken from a man aged 45-69 years who received an inactivated influenza vaccine.

This clonotype has at least ten counts. The genes are TRBV20-1 and TRBJ2-7, with TRBD2 matching over 9 bases. The CDR3 consists of 14 residues. CDR1 and CDR2 (germline): DFQATT, SNEGSKA (reference sequence). Unmatched junction bases numbered 10, after V lost 3 bases and J lost 7 bases. This chain's CDR3 is CSASVIAGAGEQYF. CDR3 bases: TGCAGTGCTAGCGTGATAGCGGGGGCTGGTGAGCAGTACTTC.

This clonotype was observed many times. The chain couples TRBV7-2 to TRBJ1-4; tentatively, D is TRBD1 (5 bases). CDR1 SGHTA and CDR2 FQGNSA come from the germline V gene. This CDR3 has 14 amino acids. V lost 4 bases and J lost 4, with 10 bases in between. CDR3 region: CASSSRGINEKLFF. CDR3 sequence (DNA): TGTGCCAGCAGCTCGCGGGGGATTAATGAAAAACTGTTTTTT.

This chain links TRBV10-3 with TRBJ2-4, with 9 bases aligning to TRBD2. Trimming took 2 bases from V and 4 from J; bases not matched to a gene: 9. Germline V gene data show CDR1 as ENHRY and CDR2 as SYGVKD. The CDR3 sequence is 17 residues long. The CDR3 coding sequence is TGTGCCATCAGTGAGATGGGAGCGGGGGGTGAGAAAAACATTCAGTACTTC. This gives the protein CAISEMGAGGEKNIQYF.

The sample holds many counts of this clonotype. This chain uses TRBV10-3 with TRBJ2-7, with 9 bases lining up with TRBD1. With V trimmed by 9 bases and J by 2 bases, 8 bases remained unmatched. From germline, CDR1 is ENHRY and CDR2 SYGVKD. The CDR3 consists of 14 residues. The CDR3 DNA sequence: TGTGCCATGTCCGGGACAGGGATTGCCTACGAGCAGTACTTC. Protein: CAMSGTGIAYEQYF.